There are a few counts of the clone carrying this T cell receptor beta chain. The repertoire was sequenced with immunoSEQ multiplex PCR; TCRdb's copy has only in-frame clones and lacks some. Of some 95,000 clones in the sample, 85% to 90% were seen once. Germline V gene sequence: CDR1 LGHNA, CDR2 YNFKEQ. V lost 4 bases and J 2 bases, leaving 15 bases between the germline ends. The CDR3 contains 15 residues. This record belongs to a study of control samples from healthy donors and cancer patients. The source is a man aged 25-45 years in good health. The chain recombines TRBV4-2 with TRBJ2-7, with D unclear. The sequenced material came from blood. DNA for the CDR3: TGTGCCAGCAGCCCAAGTGTCAGCAGACCCTACGAGCAGTACTTC. It is translated as CASSPSVSRPYEQYF.